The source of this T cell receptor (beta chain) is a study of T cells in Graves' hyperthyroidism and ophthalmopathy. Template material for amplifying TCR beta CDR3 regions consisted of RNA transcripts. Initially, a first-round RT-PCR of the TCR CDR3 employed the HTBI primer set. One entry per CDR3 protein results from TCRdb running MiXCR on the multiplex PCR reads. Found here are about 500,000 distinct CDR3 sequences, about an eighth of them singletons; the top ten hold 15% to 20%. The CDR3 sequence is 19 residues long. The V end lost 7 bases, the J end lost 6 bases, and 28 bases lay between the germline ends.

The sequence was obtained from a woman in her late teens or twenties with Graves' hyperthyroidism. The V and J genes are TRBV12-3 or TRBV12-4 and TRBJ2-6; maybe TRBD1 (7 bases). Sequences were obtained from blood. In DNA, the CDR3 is TGTGCCAGCATCCTAGGGGCGGAGGGGGCGCAAATGCAGGCCAACGTCCTGACTTTC. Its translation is CASILGAEGAQMQANVLTF.